Listed below are T cell receptor beta chains from one sample, sequenced in a study of T cell repertoires in cytomegalovirus infection. No antigens are known for them. A single record per CDR3 protein comes from TCRdb applying MiXCR to the reads. The data contain some 500,000 distinct CDR3 sequences, over 35% of them singletons. Sequencing was performed on cultured PBMCs, taken from culture after CMV antigen stimulation. These receptors were obtained from a human donor in good health (CMV status not recorded). Some clones in this sample may be carry-over from other donors' samples. Each CDR3 is given with its conserved first and last residue. Fields, in order: J gene, clone size, V gene, D gene, CDR3 DNA, CDR3 protein. D genes are given only for firm matches. Not every row has a clone size; where given, it reads once, few, many or a size class.

J: TRBJ1-5
size: -
V: TRBV6-2/TRBV6-3
D: TRBD1
DNA: TGTGCCAGCAAACGACAGGGGGAGTACAATCAGCCCCAGCATTTT
CDR3: CASKRQGEYNQPQHF

J: TRBJ1-4
size: -
V: TRBV12-3/TRBV12-4
D: -
DNA: TGTGCCAGCAGTACATTCGGGGTATGGAGGGGGTTTCTCGCCGGGACTAATGAAAAACTGTTTTTT
CDR3: CASSTFGVWRGFLAGTNEKLFF

J: TRBJ2-1
size: few
V: TRBV7-2
D: TRBD1
DNA: TGTGCCAGCAGCCAGGGACAGGACCTCGCAATACACAATGAGCAGTTCTTC
CDR3: CASSQGQDLAIHNEQFF

J: TRBJ2-3
size: -
V: TRBV27
D: TRBD2
DNA: TGTGCCAGCAGTTTGACTAGCGGGACTAGCACAGATACGCAGTATTTT
CDR3: CASSLTSGTSTDTQYF

J: TRBJ2-1
size: -
V: TRBV12-3/TRBV12-4
D: TRBD2
DNA: TGTGCCAGCAGCCCACGAGCGGGGGGTCTGTACAATGAGCAGTTCTTC
CDR3: CASSPRAGGLYNEQFF

J: TRBJ2-7
size: -
V: TRBV10-3
D: -
DNA: TGTGCCATCAAAGGGACATCCATCTACGAGCAGTACTTC
CDR3: CAIKGTSIYEQYF

J: TRBJ2-3
size: -
V: TRBV7-9
D: TRBD2
DNA: TGTGCCAGCAACTTCCTTGAGGCGGGAGTGTTTGATACGCAGTATTTT
CDR3: CASNFLEAGVFDTQYF

J: TRBJ2-3
size: many
V: TRBV7-4
D: TRBD2
DNA: TGTGCCAGCAGCTCCTTGGCGGGGGGGCGCGGAGATACGCAGTATTTT
CDR3: CASSSLAGGRGDTQYF

J: TRBJ1-3
size: few
V: TRBV6-5
D: -
DNA: TGTGCCAGCAGTTACTCCACAGCAGGCTCTGGAAACACCATATATTTT
CDR3: CASSYSTAGSGNTIYF

J: TRBJ1-4
size: few
V: TRBV7-2
D: TRBD1
DNA: TGTGCCAGCAGCATACAACAGGGGGGGAATGAAAAACTGTTTTTT
CDR3: CASSIQQGGNEKLFF

J: TRBJ2-7
size: -
V: TRBV4-1
D: TRBD2
DNA: TGTGCCAGCAGCCAAGTCCACGGGGGGGACGAGCAGTACTTC
CDR3: CASSQVHGGDEQYF

J: TRBJ2-2
size: few
V: TRBV10-3
D: -
DNA: TGTGCCATCTCTCCTGGGGACTCTGCCACCTCTTTGTCCGGGGAGCTGTTTTTT
CDR3: CAISPGDSATSLSGELFF

J: TRBJ2-3
size: -
V: TRBV6-6
D: -
DNA: TGTGCCAGCAGTAGACGGGAGTCTCGCACAGATACGCAGTATTTT
CDR3: CASSRRESRTDTQYF

J: TRBJ2-5
size: few
V: TRBV7-2
D: TRBD2
DNA: TGTGCCAGCAGCTTAATGGCGGGGGGAGGGGCCCAGTACTTC
CDR3: CASSLMAGGGAQYF

J: TRBJ2-2
size: -
V: TRBV7-4
D: -
DNA: TGTGCCAGCACCCTTGTTCGGACAGCCGCCGGGGAGCTGTTTTTT
CDR3: CASTLVRTAAGELFF

J: TRBJ2-7
size: -
V: TRBV5-3
D: TRBD1
DNA: TGTGCCAGCAGCTTGGGCGGGACAGGCTCCTACGAGCAGTACTTC
CDR3: CASSLGGTGSYEQYF

J: TRBJ2-3
size: few
V: TRBV12-3/TRBV12-4
D: TRBD2
DNA: TGTGCCAGCAGACTCCGTAGCGGGACTCAAGATACGCAGTATTTT
CDR3: CASRLRSGTQDTQYF

J: TRBJ2-5
size: -
V: TRBV4-3
D: TRBD2
DNA: TGCGCCAGCACCCCTTCGCTAGCGGGGGAAGAGACCCAGTACTTC
CDR3: CASTPSLAGEETQYF

J: TRBJ1-6
size: -
V: TRBV18
D: -
DNA: TGTGCCAGCTCACCACAGGGGGGTAATAATTCACCCCTCCACTTT
CDR3: CASSPQGGNNSPLHF

J: TRBJ2-5
size: -
V: TRBV7-2
D: -
DNA: TGTGCCAGCAACCAAGCGGAGACCCAGTACTTC
CDR3: CASNQAETQYF

J: TRBJ2-5
size: -
V: TRBV6-2/TRBV6-3
D: -
DNA: TGTGCCAGCAGGGCCGGGACATATCAAGAGACCCAGTACTTC
CDR3: CASRAGTYQETQYF

J: TRBJ2-7
size: -
V: TRBV7-2
D: TRBD2
DNA: TGTGCCAGCAGCTTCCTCCTAGCGGGACTCCTCTACGAGCAGTACTTC
CDR3: CASSFLLAGLLYEQYF

J: TRBJ2-7
size: -
V: TRBV7-9
D: TRBD2
DNA: TGTGTCAGCAGCCCGAGCGGGAGCGACGAGCAGTACTTC
CDR3: CVSSPSGSDEQYF

J: TRBJ2-7
size: few
V: TRBV7-2
D: TRBD2
DNA: TGTGCCAGCAGCTTAGTGTCTAGCGGGACCTACGAGCAGTACTTC
CDR3: CASSLVSSGTYEQYF

J: TRBJ2-5
size: once
V: TRBV2
D: -
DNA: TGTGCCAGCAGTGGGATACAGATCCAAGAGACCCAGTACTTC
CDR3: CASSGIQIQETQYF

J: TRBJ2-3
size: once
V: TRBV10-2
D: -
DNA: TGCGCCAGCAGTGAGTCGCAGGGAGATCATACGCAGTATTTT
CDR3: CASSESQGDHTQYF

J: TRBJ1-5
size: -
V: TRBV13
D: -
DNA: TGCGCCAGCAGCAAGGGACAAGATAGCAATCAGCCCCAGCATTTT
CDR3: CASSKGQDSNQPQHF

J: TRBJ1-2
size: -
V: TRBV19
D: -
DNA: TGTGCCAGCTTAAACCGTCTGGCGGGAGCTAACTATGGCTACACCTTC
CDR3: CASLNRLAGANYGYTF

J: TRBJ2-3
size: few
V: TRBV6-1
D: TRBD2
DNA: TGTGCCAGCACTCGAGCCAATCTAGCGGGGGCTTTAAGAGAAACAGATACGCAGTATTTT
CDR3: CASTRANLAGALRETDTQYF

J: TRBJ2-3
size: -
V: TRBV12-3/TRBV12-4
D: -
DNA: TGTGCCAGCAGTCCTAACCCCCGGGGGATCCCCACAGATGGTACGCAGTATTTT
CDR3: CASSPNPRGIPTDGTQYF

J: TRBJ2-7
size: -
V: TRBV2
D: TRBD2
DNA: TGTGCCAGCAGTGTCAGCGGGACCCGCACCTACGAGCAGTACTTC
CDR3: CASSVSGTRTYEQYF

J: TRBJ1-6
size: -
V: TRBV4-1
D: -
DNA: TGCGCCAGCAGCCAAGAGTCAGCCGCCAATAATTCACCCCTCCACTTT
CDR3: CASSQESAANNSPLHF

J: TRBJ2-1
size: few
V: TRBV7-8
D: TRBD2
DNA: TGTGCCAGCAGCTTAGAGGGCCCGGGACTAGCGGGAGACCTATACCATGAGCAGTTCTTC
CDR3: CASSLEGPGLAGDLYHEQFF

J: TRBJ1-5
size: -
V: TRBV7-2
D: -
DNA: TGTGCCAGCAGCTTAGATCGGGCGCCCCAGCATTTT
CDR3: CASSLDRAPQHF

J: TRBJ1-5
size: many
V: TRBV7-2
D: -
DNA: TGTGCCAGCAGCCCTTGGGCCAGGGGCAATCAGCCCCAGCATTTT
CDR3: CASSPWARGNQPQHF

J: TRBJ1-5
size: -
V: TRBV28
D: -
DNA: TGTGCCAGCTCCCCCCGGGGGGCTAGCAATCAGCCCCAGCATTTT
CDR3: CASSPRGASNQPQHF

J: TRBJ2-3
size: few
V: TRBV18
D: -
DNA: TGTGCCAGCTCACTTACTCCTGGAGGGGCCACAGATACGCAGTATTTT
CDR3: CASSLTPGGATDTQYF

J: TRBJ2-7
size: -
V: TRBV6-5
D: TRBD2
DNA: TGTGCCAGCAGTTACTCAGCGGGAGGGTTAGAGCAGTACTTC
CDR3: CASSYSAGGLEQYF

J: TRBJ1-1
size: few
V: TRBV3-1
D: -
DNA: TGTGCCAGCAGCCAAAAGATGGTCCTGTGGGACACTGAAGCTTTCTTT
CDR3: CASSQKMVLWDTEAFF

J: TRBJ1-2
size: few
V: TRBV13
D: TRBD1
DNA: TGTGCCAGCAGCTCTACAGGGGGCCGAAGTGGCTACACCTTC
CDR3: CASSSTGGRSGYTF

J: TRBJ2-7
size: -
V: TRBV11-2
D: -
DNA: TGTGCCAGCAGCTTAGATTGGCGGAGAGAGTACGAGCAGTACTTC
CDR3: CASSLDWRREYEQYF

J: TRBJ1-4
size: few
V: TRBV4-1
D: TRBD1
DNA: TGCGCCAGCAGCCAAGGGACAGGGGGGAGGGAAAAACTGTTTTTT
CDR3: CASSQGTGGREKLFF

J: TRBJ2-7
size: -
V: TRBV7-6
D: TRBD1
DNA: TGTGCCAGCAGCTTAGCGCTAAGCGGGACAGGGTACGAGCAGTACTTC
CDR3: CASSLALSGTGYEQYF

J: TRBJ2-2
size: -
V: TRBV10-3
D: -
DNA: TGTGCCATCAAGGCGTCGGGGGGCCGTACCGGGGAGCTGTTTTTT
CDR3: CAIKASGGRTGELFF

J: TRBJ1-1
size: many
V: TRBV7-2
D: -
DNA: TGTGCCAGCAGATTTGTATTGGGCACTGAAGCTTTCTTT
CDR3: CASRFVLGTEAFF

J: TRBJ2-5
size: -
V: TRBV6-1
D: -
DNA: TGTGCCAGCAGAAATAACAGGGACGTGGAGACCCAGTACTTC
CDR3: CASRNNRDVETQYF

J: TRBJ2-7
size: -
V: TRBV7-2
D: -
DNA: TGTGCCAGCACCCCAGGGGGGGCCTCTGTCCGCGAGCAGTACTTC
CDR3: CASTPGGASVREQYF

J: TRBJ2-2
size: few
V: TRBV7-2
D: TRBD2
DNA: TGTGCCAGCAGCCAACTAGCGCTCTCGGCCATTGCCGGGGAGCTGTTTTTT
CDR3: CASSQLALSAIAGELFF

J: TRBJ2-1
size: -
V: TRBV10-3
D: -
DNA: TGTGCTTGCAGGGGAGCACAGTCCGATGAGCAGTTCTTC
CDR3: CACRGAQSDEQFF

J: TRBJ2-1
size: -
V: TRBV2
D: TRBD2
DNA: TGTGCCAGCAGTGATAAGCGGGGGGGCTACAATGAGCAGTTCTTC
CDR3: CASSDKRGGYNEQFF

J: TRBJ2-7
size: many
V: TRBV12-3/TRBV12-4
D: TRBD2
DNA: TGTGCCAGCAGTTTCCGGACTAGCGGGAGGGGTCTGGGCGAGCAGTACTTC
CDR3: CASSFRTSGRGLGEQYF

J: TRBJ1-1
size: -
V: TRBV27
D: TRBD1
DNA: TGTGCCAGCAGCTCCCCGTACAGGGGGAACACTGAAGCTTTCTTT
CDR3: CASSSPYRGNTEAFF

J: TRBJ2-7
size: many
V: TRBV7-2
D: TRBD1
DNA: TGTGCCAGCAGCTATCCAGGGGGCACCTACGAGCAGTACTTC
CDR3: CASSYPGGTYEQYF

J: TRBJ1-5
size: -
V: TRBV6-1
D: -
DNA: TGTGCCAGCAGATGGGGCCCGTTTGCAATCACGCCCCAGCATTTT
CDR3: CASRWGPFAITPQHF

J: TRBJ2-7
size: few
V: TRBV6-6
D: -
DNA: TGTGCCAGCAGTTACGAGGGCCCCCACGAGCAGTACTTC
CDR3: CASSYEGPHEQYF